Listed below are T cell receptor beta chains from one sample, sequenced in a study of neoadjuvant nivolumab and ipilimumab in lung cancer. Profiled with immunoSEQ multiplex PCR; TCRdb holds only in-frame clones, not every one. Found here are over 45,000 clones, around 89% of them singletons; the top ten hold about 3.5%. The starting material was blood, obtained before neoadjuvant nivolumab, alone or with ipilimumab. Every receptor here comes from an adult with non-small cell lung cancer. Some clones in this sample may be carry-over from other donors' samples. Both conserved end residues are part of each CDR3. The D gene is left open where the match is weak. Not all rows give a size; the values are once, few, many and, for expanded clones, a class.

>TRBJ2-2|NA|NA|TRBV9
TGTGCCAGCAGCGTAGCCAGCGAGGGCACCGGGGAGCTGTTTTTT
CASSVASEGTGELFF
>TRBJ2-1|NA|NA|TRBV7-3
TGTGCCAGCAGCTCGTCGCCGGAGTTGGAGCAGTTCTTC
CASSSSPELEQFF
>TRBJ2-1|NA|TRBD2|TRBV6-5
TGTGCCAGCAGTACGACTAGCGGGTACAATGAGCAGTTCTTC
CASSTTSGYNEQFF
>TRBJ2-7|once|NA|TRBV7-2
TGTGCCAGCAGCTTTGACCGATCCTACGAGCAGTACTTC
CASSFDRSYEQYF
>TRBJ1-2|NA|NA|TRBV25-1
TGTGCCAGCAGTGAATCAGGCGGAAGCTATGGCTACACCTTC
CASSESGGSYGYTF
>TRBJ1-4|NA|TRBD1|TRBV7-2
TGTGCCAGCAGCTTATTGGCAGGGGGCAGACCAACTAATGAAAAACTGTTTTTT
CASSLLAGGRPTNEKLFF
>TRBJ1-1|NA|NA|TRBV4-3
TGCGCCAGCAGCCATACTTGGGATACGAACACTGAAGCTTTCTTT
CASSHTWDTNTEAFF
>TRBJ1-4|NA|TRBD1|TRBV5-1
TGCGCCAGCAGCGGCGGGGACAGGGGATGGGAAAAACTGTTTTTT
CASSGGDRGWEKLFF
>TRBJ2-1|NA|TRBD2|TRBV19
TGTGCCAGTAGTATTAGGACTAGCGGAGCCCTCAGAGAGCAGTTCTTC
CASSIRTSGALREQFF
>TRBJ2-1|NA|TRBD2|TRBV30
TGTGCCTGGACACTAGCGGGAGAAGGTGAGCAGTTCTTC
CAWTLAGEGEQFF
>TRBJ2-7|once|NA|TRBV6-5
TGTGCCAGCAGTTACTCCGGGACCTACTCTAACGAGCAGTACTTC
CASSYSGTYSNEQYF
>TRBJ1-5|NA|TRBD1|TRBV15
TGTGCCACCAGCAGAGGGCGGGGACAGGGGGCCCTCTGGCCCCAGCATTTT
CATSRGRGQGALWPQHF
>TRBJ1-2|NA|NA|TRBV29-1
TGCAGCGTTGAAAACGCTAACTATGGCTACACCTTC
CSVENANYGYTF
>TRBJ2-4|NA|TRBD2|TRBV11-1
TGTGCCAGCAGCCGGACTAGCGGGAGTGCCAAAAACATTCAGTACTTC
CASSRTSGSAKNIQYF
>TRBJ2-6|NA|NA|TRBV6-6
TGTGCCAGCAGTTATCCCCCCGTCCTGACTTTC
CASSYPPVLTF
>TRBJ2-1|NA|TRBD2|TRBV11-2
TGTGCCAGCAGCTTACGAGGACTAGTATTCTACAATGAGCAGTTCTTC
CASSLRGLVFYNEQFF
>TRBJ2-5|NA|NA|TRBV11-2
TGTGCCAGCAGCTTAGGGTTCGCGGAGACCCAGTACTTC
CASSLGFAETQYF
>TRBJ1-3|NA|NA|TRBV30
TGTGCCTGGCATACAGGGTCCCCCGGGGCCATATATTTT
CAWHTGSPGAIYF
>TRBJ2-1|NA|NA|TRBV7-8
TGTGCCAGCAGCCCTGCGGCCTACAATGAGCAGTTCTTC
CASSPAAYNEQFF
>TRBJ2-3|NA|TRBD2|TRBV7-9
TGTGCCAGCAGCTCCGGACTAGCGACACACACAGATACGCAGTATTTT
CASSSGLATHTDTQYF
>TRBJ1-1|NA|NA|TRBV14
TGTGCCAGCAGCCAAGAAGGGTGGTCTGAAGCTTTCTTT
CASSQEGWSEAFF
>TRBJ1-1|NA|NA|TRBV11-2
TGTGCCAGCAGCTTCCAGGGATCCACTGAAGCTTTCTTT
CASSFQGSTEAFF
>TRBJ2-1|NA|NA|TRBV29-1
TGCAGCGTTGATATACAGGGATACAACAATGAGCAGTTCTTC
CSVDIQGYNNEQFF
>TRBJ2-7|once|NA|TRBV29-1
TGCAGCGTTGCAGGGGACTCCTACGAGCAGTACTTC
CSVAGDSYEQYF
>TRBJ2-1|NA|NA|TRBV10-2
TGCGCCATCCGATTAGGTCCGAGCTCCTACAATGAGCAGTTCTTC
CAIRLGPSSYNEQFF
>TRBJ2-2|NA|NA|TRBV18
TGTGCCAGCCAGAGCCCGAACACCGGGGAGCTGTTTTTT
CASQSPNTGELFF
>TRBJ1-1|NA|NA|TRBV5-1
TGCGCCAGCAGCTTGATAGTTATGAACACTGAAGCTTTCTTT
CASSLIVMNTEAFF
>TRBJ1-1|NA|NA|TRBV27
TGTGCCAGCAGTTCGGCAGGGGTGAACACTGAAGCTTTCTTT
CASSSAGVNTEAFF
>TRBJ1-2|once|NA|TRBV18
TGTGCCAGCTCACCGGGCCGTAATACCGATAACTATGGCTACACCTTC
CASSPGRNTDNYGYTF
>TRBJ2-1|NA|TRBD2|TRBV7-8
TGTGCCAGCAGCTCGGCGGGGACTAGCGGGAAAAAGCAGTTCTTC
CASSSAGTSGKKQFF
>TRBJ2-2|NA|TRBD2|TRBV7-2
TGTGCCAGCAGCTTTGGGGTGCTAGCGGGATGGGGTAACACCGGGGAGCTGTTTTTT
CASSFGVLAGWGNTGELFF
>TRBJ2-3|NA|NA|TRBV11-3
TGTGCCAGCAGCTTAGTGGGACCCACAGATACGCAGTATTTT
CASSLVGPTDTQYF
>TRBJ2-1|NA|TRBD2|TRBV19
TGTGCCAGTAGCCCTGGACTAGCGGGAGGGGTTGGGCAGTTCTTC
CASSPGLAGGVGQFF
>TRBJ2-7|NA|NA|TRBV5-1
TGCGCCAGCAGCTTGGGGGGGGAGTACTACGAGCAGTACTTC
CASSLGGEYYEQYF
>TRBJ2-7|NA|NA|TRBV6-5
TGTGCCAGCAGTTACACTGGGACAGAGGGAGGAGGCGAGCAGTACTTC
CASSYTGTEGGGEQYF
>TRBJ1-5|NA|TRBD1|TRBV18
TGTGCCAGCTCACCGCGACAGGGGTCCGGTAATCAGCCCCAGCATTTT
CASSPRQGSGNQPQHF
>TRBJ1-1|NA|NA|TRBV7-2
TGTGCCAGCAGCTTCGACAGTTTACTTGAAGCTTTCTTT
CASSFDSLLEAFF
>TRBJ2-1|NA|NA|TRBV30
TGTGCCTGGAGAAGCGGGCCCTCCTACAATGAGCAGTTCTTC
CAWRSGPSYNEQFF
>TRBJ2-7|few|TRBD1|TRBV30
TGTGCCTGGAGTGTACGGGCGGGACAGGGGGCCGGGTACTTC
CAWSVRAGQGAGYF
>TRBJ1-4|NA|NA|TRBV7-2
TGTGCCAGCAGCCCGGGACGGGAAAATGAAAAACTGTTTTTT
CASSPGRENEKLFF
>TRBJ2-7|NA|NA|TRBV14
TGTGCCAGCAGCCAATCCTCCTACGAGCAGTACTTC
CASSQSSYEQYF
>TRBJ2-3|NA|TRBD2|TRBV5-4
TGTGCCAGCACCTCGGGGGGAGTTGCAGATACGCAGTATTTT
CASTSGGVADTQYF
>TRBJ2-1|once|NA|TRBV2
TGTGCCAGCAGTCCCGGGGCCTATCTTAGGGATGAGCAGTTCTTC
CASSPGAYLRDEQFF
>TRBJ2-6|NA|NA|TRBV7-8
TGTGCCAGCAGCTCAACAGGCCGCTCTGGGGCCAACGTCCTGACTTTC
CASSSTGRSGANVLTF
>TRBJ1-1|NA|NA|TRBV2
TGTGCCAGCAAGGGGCAGACTTTGAACACTGAAGCTTTCTTT
CASKGQTLNTEAFF
>TRBJ2-1|NA|TRBD2|TRBV5-8
TGTGCCAGCAGCCGGGGACTAGCGGGAAACAATGAGCAGTTCTTC
CASSRGLAGNNEQFF
>TRBJ2-3|NA|NA|TRBV25-1
TGTGCCAGCAGTGCGGCCAATACGCAGTATTTT
CASSAANTQYF
>TRBJ2-4|NA|NA|TRBV5-4
TGTGCCAGCAGCTTGGGGGGCAGCTATGGACTAGCCAAAAACATTCAGTACTTC
CASSLGGSYGLAKNIQYF
>TRBJ2-5|NA|TRBD1|TRBV7-9
TGTGCCAGCAGCGCGGACAGGCCGGAGGAGACCCAGTACTTC
CASSADRPEETQYF
>TRBJ2-7|NA|NA|TRBV6-1
TGTGCCGGGGCGGAGGGCTTCTGGGAGCAGTACTTC
CAGAEGFWEQYF
>TRBJ2-1|NA|TRBD2|TRBV29-1
TGCAGCGTTGAAGATCCTAGCGGGGCCTACAATGAGCAGTTCTTC
CSVEDPSGAYNEQFF
>TRBJ2-3|NA|TRBD1|TRBV11-3
TGTGCCAGCAGCATGGGGACAGGGTTCACAGATACGCAGTATTTT
CASSMGTGFTDTQYF
>TRBJ1-1|NA|NA|TRBV30
TGTGCCTGGAGTCCGATGTATATAGCTTTCTTT
CAWSPMYIAFF
>TRBJ2-1|NA|NA|TRBV12-2
TGTGCAAGTCGACCGGGACAGGGGGACAATGAGCAGTTCTTC
CASRPGQGDNEQFF
>TRBJ1-4|NA|NA|TRBV7-9
TGTGCCAGCAGCTTAGGCGAGGTGGAGCCTGAAAAACTGTTTTTT
CASSLGEVEPEKLFF